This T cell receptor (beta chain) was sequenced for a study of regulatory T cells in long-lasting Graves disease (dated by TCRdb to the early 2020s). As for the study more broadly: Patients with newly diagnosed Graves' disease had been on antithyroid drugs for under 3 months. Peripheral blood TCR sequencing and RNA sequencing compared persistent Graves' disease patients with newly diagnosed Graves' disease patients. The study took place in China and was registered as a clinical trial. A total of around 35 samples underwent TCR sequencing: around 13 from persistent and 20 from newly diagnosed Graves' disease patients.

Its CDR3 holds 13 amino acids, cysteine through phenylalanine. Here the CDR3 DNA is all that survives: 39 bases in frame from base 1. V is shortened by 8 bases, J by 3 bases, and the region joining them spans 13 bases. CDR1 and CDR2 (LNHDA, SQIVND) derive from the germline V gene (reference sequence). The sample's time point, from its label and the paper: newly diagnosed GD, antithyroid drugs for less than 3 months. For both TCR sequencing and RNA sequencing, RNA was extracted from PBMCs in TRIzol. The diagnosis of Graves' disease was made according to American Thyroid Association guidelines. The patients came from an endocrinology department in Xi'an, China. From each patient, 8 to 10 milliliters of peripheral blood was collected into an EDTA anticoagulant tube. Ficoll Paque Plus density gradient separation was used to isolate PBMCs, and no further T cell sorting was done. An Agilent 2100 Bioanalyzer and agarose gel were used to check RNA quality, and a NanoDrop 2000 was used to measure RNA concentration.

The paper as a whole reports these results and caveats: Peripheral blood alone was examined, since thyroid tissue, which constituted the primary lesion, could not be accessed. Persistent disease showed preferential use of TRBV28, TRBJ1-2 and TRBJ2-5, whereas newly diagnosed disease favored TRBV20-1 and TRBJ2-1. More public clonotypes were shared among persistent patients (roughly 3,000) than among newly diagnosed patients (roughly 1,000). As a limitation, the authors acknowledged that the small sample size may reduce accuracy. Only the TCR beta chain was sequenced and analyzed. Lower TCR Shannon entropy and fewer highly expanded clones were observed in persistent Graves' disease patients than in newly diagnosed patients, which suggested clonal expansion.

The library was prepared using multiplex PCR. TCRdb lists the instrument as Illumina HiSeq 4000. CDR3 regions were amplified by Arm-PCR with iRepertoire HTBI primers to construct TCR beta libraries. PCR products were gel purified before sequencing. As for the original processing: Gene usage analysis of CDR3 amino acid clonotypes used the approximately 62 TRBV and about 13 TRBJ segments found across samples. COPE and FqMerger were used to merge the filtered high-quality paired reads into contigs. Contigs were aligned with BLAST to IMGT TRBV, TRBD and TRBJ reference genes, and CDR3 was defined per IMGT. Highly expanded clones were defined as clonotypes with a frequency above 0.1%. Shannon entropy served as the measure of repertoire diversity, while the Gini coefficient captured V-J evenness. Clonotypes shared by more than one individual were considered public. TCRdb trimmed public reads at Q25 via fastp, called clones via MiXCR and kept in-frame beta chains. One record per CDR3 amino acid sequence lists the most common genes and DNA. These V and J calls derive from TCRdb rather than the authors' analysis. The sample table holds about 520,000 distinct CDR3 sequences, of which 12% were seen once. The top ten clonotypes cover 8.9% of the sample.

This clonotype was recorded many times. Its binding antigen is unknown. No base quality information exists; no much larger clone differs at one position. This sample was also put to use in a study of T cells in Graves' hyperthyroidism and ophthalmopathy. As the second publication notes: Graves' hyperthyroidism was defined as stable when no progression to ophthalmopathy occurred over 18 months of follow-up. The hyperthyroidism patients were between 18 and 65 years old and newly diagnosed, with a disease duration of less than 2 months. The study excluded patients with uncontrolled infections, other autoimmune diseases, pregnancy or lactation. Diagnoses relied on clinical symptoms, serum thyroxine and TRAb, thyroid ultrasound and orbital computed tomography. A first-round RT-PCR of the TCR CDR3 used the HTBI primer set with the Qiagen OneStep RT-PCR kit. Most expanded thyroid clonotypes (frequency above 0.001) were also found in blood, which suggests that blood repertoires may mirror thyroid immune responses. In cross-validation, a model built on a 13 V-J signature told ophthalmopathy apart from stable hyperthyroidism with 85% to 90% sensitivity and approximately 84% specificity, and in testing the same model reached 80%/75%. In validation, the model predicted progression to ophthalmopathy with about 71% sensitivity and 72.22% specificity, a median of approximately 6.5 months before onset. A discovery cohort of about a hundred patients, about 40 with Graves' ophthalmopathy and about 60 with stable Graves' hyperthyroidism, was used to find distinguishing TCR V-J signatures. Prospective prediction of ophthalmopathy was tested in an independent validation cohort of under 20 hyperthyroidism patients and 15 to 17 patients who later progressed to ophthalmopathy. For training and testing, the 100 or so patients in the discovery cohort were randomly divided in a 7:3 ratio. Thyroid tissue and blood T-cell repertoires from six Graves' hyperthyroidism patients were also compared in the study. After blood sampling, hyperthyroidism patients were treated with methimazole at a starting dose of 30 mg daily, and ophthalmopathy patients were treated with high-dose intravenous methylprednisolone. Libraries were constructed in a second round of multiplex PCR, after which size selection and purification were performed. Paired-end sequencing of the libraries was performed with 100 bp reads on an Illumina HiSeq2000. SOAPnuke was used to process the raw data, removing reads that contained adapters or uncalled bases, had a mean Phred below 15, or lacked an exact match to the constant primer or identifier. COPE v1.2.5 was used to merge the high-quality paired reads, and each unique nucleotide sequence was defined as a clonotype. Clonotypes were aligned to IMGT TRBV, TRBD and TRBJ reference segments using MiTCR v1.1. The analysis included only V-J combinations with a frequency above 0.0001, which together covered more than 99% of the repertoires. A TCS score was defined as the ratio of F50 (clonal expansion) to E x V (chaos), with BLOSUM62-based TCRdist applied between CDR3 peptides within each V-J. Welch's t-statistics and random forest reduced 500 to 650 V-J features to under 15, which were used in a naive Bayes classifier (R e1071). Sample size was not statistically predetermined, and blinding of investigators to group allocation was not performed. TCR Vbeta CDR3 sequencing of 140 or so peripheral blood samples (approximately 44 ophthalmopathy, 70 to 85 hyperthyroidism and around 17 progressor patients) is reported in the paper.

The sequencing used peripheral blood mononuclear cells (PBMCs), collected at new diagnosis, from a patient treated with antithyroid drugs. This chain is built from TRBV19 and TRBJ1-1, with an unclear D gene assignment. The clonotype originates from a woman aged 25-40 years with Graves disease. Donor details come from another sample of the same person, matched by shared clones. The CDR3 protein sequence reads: CASAGARHTEAFF. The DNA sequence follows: TGTGCCAGTGCGGGTGCCAGGCACACTGAAGCTTTCTTT.